This T cell receptor beta chain comes out of a study of blood T cell repertoires in COVID-19. Study context: Sources were T cells, B-cell-depleted T cells, or PBMCs; the material itself was cDNA or gDNA.

J gave up 3 bases and V 2 bases, and 16 bases lay outside the gene matches. This CDR3 region has 18 residues. Per the germline V gene, CDR1 is MNHEY and CDR2 is SMNVEV (reference sequence). In the original analysis: Estimated nucleated cell counts came from reference gene primer amplification. Generated by immunoSEQ multiplex PCR, the TCRdb table keeps only in-frame clones and is missing some. The DNA was the basis for D and trimming; V, J and clone size are from that table. The data show 110,000 to 150,000 clones, with over 75% seen just once and about 1.4% held by the top ten. The sequence was collected from a human donor in a cohort sampled during active COVID-19. This chain connects TRBV27 to TRBJ2-7, with 7 bases identical to TRBD2. Specimen: peripheral blood. CDR3 residues: CASSLKGSLLAQHYEQYF. The CDR3 DNA sequence: TGTGCCAGCAGTTTAAAGGGCAGTTTACTAGCGCAACACTACGAGCAGTACTTC.